This T cell receptor (beta chain) is drawn from a study of cytomegalovirus exposure and HLA in healthy donors. The germline V gene encodes CDR1 SNHLY and CDR2 FYNNEI. This CDR3 is built from 16 residues. J gave up 2 bases and V 0 bases, and 4 bases lay outside the gene matches. The PCR used 60 Vbeta and 13 Jbeta primers. TCRdb's table, derived via immunoSEQ multiplex PCR, lists solely in-frame clones and lacks some. The table lists more than 95,000 clones, roughly 68% of them singletons. As to this clone: Additional DNA sequences in this sample encode the identical CDR3.

The specimen sequenced was PBMCs. This chain joins TRBV2 and TRBJ1-5; 7 positions agree with TRBD1. The sequence was collected from a woman aged 45-65 years in good health and CMV-seropositive. CDR3 sequence: CASSEALGQGNQPQHF. CDR3 bases: TGTGCCAGCAGTGAAGCGCTCGGACAGGGCAATCAGCCCCAGCATTTT.